This TCR beta chain appears in the sequencing data of a study of blood T cell repertoires in COVID-19 (TCRdb year 2020). About the investigation overall: Collaborator samples came from the United States, Italy and Spain and covered acute and convalescent phases of COVID-19. The material from the prospective study consisted of cDNA or gDNA derived from T cells, B-cell-depleted T cells, or PBMCs. The dataset comprised deeply sampled blood TCRbeta repertoires from subjects exposed to, actively infected with, or recovered from COVID-19. The repertoires were made available in a free public database intended to serve as a resource for research on the immune response to SARS-CoV-2. Samples were obtained from the ongoing ImmuneRACE study (first 160 participants) and from about 1,300 subjects provided by 6 global collaborators. The sample metadata nearly always contained a de-identified subject ID, COVID-19 status, age in years and sex. HLA class I and class II types, where available, came from metadata supplied by the sample provider rather than from assay-based typing. Study-wide conclusions, independent of this receptor: The amount of clinical and demographic metadata varied by source and participant and was provided uncurated.

TCRbeta CDR3 regions were amplified from genomic DNA by means of the immunoSEQ Assay, a bias-controlled multiplex PCR. Concerning the study's data processing: Within the assay, amplification of reference gene primers was used to estimate how many nucleated cells each sample contained. To quantify the absolute abundance of each unique TCRbeta CDR3 rearrangement, sequence reads were collapsed and filtered. For each sample, productive Simpson clonality was calculated as the square root of Simpson's diversity index across productive rearrangements. Entries here come from immuneACCESS through TCRdb and include only in-frame sequences with V and J called. Some clones fail to appear in such tables; in the studies checked, an unresolved V gene covers under half of the shortfall, and the cause of the remainder is unknown. The V and J calls and clone size are taken from that table; D and trimming were inferred from the DNA. In all, the sample holds 50,000 to 55,000 clones, and approximately 84% of those were seen once. About 15% of the sample belongs to the ten largest clones.

The collaborating institutions used their own protocols to collect whole blood in K2EDTA tubes. For TCRbeta analysis, collaborators shipped samples as frozen whole blood, isolated PBMCs, or DNA extracted from either of those sample types. CDR1 SNHLY and CDR2 FYNNEI were looked up in the germline V gene. V gives up 6 bases and J gives up 1 base, and the segment between their germline ends measures 17 bases. The CDR3 covers 16 residues, taking in both the cysteine and the phenylalanine. The only DNA kept is the CDR3, 48 bases in frame from the first base. About this clone itself: There is no known antigen for this receptor. No quality values exist for individual bases; no much larger clone is one base distant.

The sequence links TRBV2 to TRBJ2-3; TRBD1 might be the D gene, on 5 matching bases. The receptor comes from a man aged 65 to 85 with acute or convalescent COVID-19. Sequenced input: peripheral blood. The DNA sequence is as follows: TGTGCCAGCAGGAGACGAGGACAACACGGCACAGATACGCAGTATTTT. Translated, it reads CASRRRGQHGTDTQYF.